Listed below are T cell receptor beta chains from one sample, sequenced in a study of OX40 agonist ivuxolimab in advanced cancers. Clones were sequenced by immunoSEQ multiplex PCR, and TCRdb holds only the in-frame ones, with some missing. The data show tens of thousands of clones, roughly nine tenths seen once. The material sequenced was CD4+ or CD8+ T cells sorted from blood, taken in a trial of the OX40 agonist ivuxolimab. The receptors here all came from an adult with an advanced solid tumor such as melanoma, head and neck, liver or kidney cancer. Both conserved end residues are part of each CDR3. A D gene is named only where the DNA matches it firmly. Clone size is not always given. Where it is, it says once, few, many or a class for expanded clones.

J,size,V,D,DNA,CDR3
TRBJ1-1,-,TRBV18,-,TGTGCCAGCTCACGACAGTCATCAGCTGAAGCTTTCTTT,CASSRQSSAEAFF
TRBJ1-1,few,TRBV19,-,TGTGCCAGTAGTATTCAACGAGGGGCACGGAGGGCTTTCTTT,CASSIQRGARRAFF
TRBJ2-7,few,TRBV29-1,-,TGCAGCGTCGTAAACAGGGTGTCACGTCTATCCTACGAGCAGTACTTC,CSVVNRVSRLSYEQYF
TRBJ1-5,once,TRBV7-9,-,TGTGCCAGCAGCTCAAGTGGACAGAGGGATCAGCCCCAGCATTTT,CASSSSGQRDQPQHF
TRBJ2-1,-,TRBV19,-,TGTGCCAGTAGTATTCTAGGACATCACAATGAGCAGTTCTTC,CASSILGHHNEQFF
TRBJ1-2,-,TRBV6-1,-,TGTGCCAGCAGTTTTGAACTCTTGGGCGGCTATGGCTACACCTTC,CASSFELLGGYGYTF
TRBJ2-5,-,TRBV19,TRBD1,TGTGCCAGTAGTATAGGCCCGGGCACGACAGGGGGCAGAGAGACCCAGTACTTC,CASSIGPGTTGGRETQYF
TRBJ2-1,-,TRBV7-7,TRBD2,TGTGCCAGCAGCTCCTCCGGGACTAGCGGAAATGAGCAGTTCTTC,CASSSSGTSGNEQFF
TRBJ2-5,-,TRBV18,-,TGTGCCAGCTCCTTAGCCGGGACACAACAAGAGACCCAGTACTTC,CASSLAGTQQETQYF
TRBJ2-3,-,TRBV4-2,-,TGTGCCAGCAGCCAATCAACAGATACGCAGTATTTT,CASSQSTDTQYF
TRBJ2-5,-,TRBV18,TRBD1,TGTGCCAGCTCACCCCGGGACAGTGGAGAGACCCAGTACTTC,CASSPRDSGETQYF
TRBJ2-4,-,TRBV19,TRBD1,TGTGCCAGTAGTATAGGTGCCTTTTACAGGGGCGGAGGAGCGGCCAAAAACATTCAGTACTTC,CASSIGAFYRGGGAAKNIQYF
TRBJ1-3,-,TRBV28,-,TGTGCCAGCACCGAAGGGGGGGCAATCACTGGAAACACCATATATTTT,CASTEGGAITGNTIYF
TRBJ1-1,-,TRBV7-3,-,TGTGCCAGCAGCACACAGGAGAACACTGAAGCTTTCTTT,CASSTQENTEAFF
TRBJ2-6,-,TRBV4-3,-,TGCGCCAGCAGCCACCCGCTGGGGATCTCTGGGGCCAACGTCCTGACTTTC,CASSHPLGISGANVLTF
TRBJ2-7,-,TRBV5-6,-,TGTGCCAGCAGCTTGAGGTTTGGGGGGCAGCCCTACTCCTACGAGCAGTACTTC,CASSLRFGGQPYSYEQYF
TRBJ1-1,-,TRBV5-6,-,TGTGCCAGCAGCATCCAGGGTTGGGACACTGAAGCTTTCTTT,CASSIQGWDTEAFF
TRBJ2-7,once,TRBV14,-,TGTGCCAGCAGCCAACGGCTTTTTGGGGAGCAGTACTTC,CASSQRLFGEQYF
TRBJ1-5,-,TRBV12-5,-,TGTGCTAGTGGTGGCAGGGAGGATGATCAGCCCCAGCATTTT,CASGGREDDQPQHF
TRBJ2-7,-,TRBV7-2,-,TGTGCCAGCAGAAACCTATGGGGGTCTCGGTCCTACGAGCAGTACTTC,CASRNLWGSRSYEQYF
TRBJ1-2,-,TRBV7-3,-,TGTGCCAGCAGCCCCGGGACACGTAATTATGGCTACACCTTC,CASSPGTRNYGYTF
TRBJ1-2,few,TRBV5-1,TRBD1,TGCGCCAGCAGCTTGGAATATTCGGGACAGGCGAAAGGCTACACCTTC,CASSLEYSGQAKGYTF
TRBJ2-2,-,TRBV19,-,TGTGCCAGTAGGGGCCCGGCGAACACCGGGGAGCTGTTTTTT,CASRGPANTGELFF
TRBJ1-2,-,TRBV5-1,-,TGCGCCAGCAGCCCCTCCGTCGACTATGGCTACACCTTC,CASSPSVDYGYTF
TRBJ2-2,-,TRBV11-2,-,TGTGCCAGCAGCGTAAACAGGCCCCGGGGTTCGGGCGGGGAGCTGTTTTTT,CASSVNRPRGSGGELFF